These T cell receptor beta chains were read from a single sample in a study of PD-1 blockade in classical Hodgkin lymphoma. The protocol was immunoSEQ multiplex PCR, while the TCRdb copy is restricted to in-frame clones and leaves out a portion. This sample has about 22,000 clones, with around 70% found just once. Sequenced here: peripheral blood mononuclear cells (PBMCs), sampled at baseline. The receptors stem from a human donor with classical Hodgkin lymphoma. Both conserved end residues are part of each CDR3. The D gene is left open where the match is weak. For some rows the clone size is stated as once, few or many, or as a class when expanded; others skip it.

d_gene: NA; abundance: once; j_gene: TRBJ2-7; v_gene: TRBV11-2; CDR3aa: CASSLDTYEQYF; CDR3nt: TGTGCCAGCAGCCTGGACACCTACGAGCAGTACTTC
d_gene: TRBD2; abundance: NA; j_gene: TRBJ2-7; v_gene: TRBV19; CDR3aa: CASSLRGSYEQYF; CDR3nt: TGTGCCAGTAGCTTGCGGGGGTCCTACGAGCAGTACTTC
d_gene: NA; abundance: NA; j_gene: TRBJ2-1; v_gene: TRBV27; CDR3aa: CASSFHLGFEQFF; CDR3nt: TGTGCCAGCAGTTTCCATTTAGGGTTTGAGCAGTTCTTC
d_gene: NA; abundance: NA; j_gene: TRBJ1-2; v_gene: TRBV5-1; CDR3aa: CASSLGRGSVPYTF; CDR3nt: TGCGCCAGCAGCTTGGGGCGGGGTTCGGTCCCCTACACCTTC
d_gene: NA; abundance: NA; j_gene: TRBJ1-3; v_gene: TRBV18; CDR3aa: CASSPESLGGVTIYF; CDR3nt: TGTGCCAGCTCGCCCGAGAGCCTAGGTGGTGTCACCATATATTTT
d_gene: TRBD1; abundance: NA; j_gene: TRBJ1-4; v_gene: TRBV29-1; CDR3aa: CSVGTGDDELFF; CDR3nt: TGCAGCGTCGGGACAGGGGATGACGAACTGTTTTTT
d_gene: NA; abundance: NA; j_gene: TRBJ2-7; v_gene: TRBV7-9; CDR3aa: CASSLGSYEQYF; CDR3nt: TGTGCCAGCAGCTTGGGCTCCTACGAGCAGTACTTC
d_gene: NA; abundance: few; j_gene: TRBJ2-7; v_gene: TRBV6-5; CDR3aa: CASSSETGPTYEQYF; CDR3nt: TGTGCCAGCAGTAGCGAGACAGGACCAACCTACGAGCAGTACTTC
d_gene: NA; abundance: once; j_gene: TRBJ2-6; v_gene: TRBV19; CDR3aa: CASTGLGLNSGANVLTF; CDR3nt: TGTGCCAGTACTGGCCTGGGCCTAAACTCTGGGGCCAACGTCCTGACTTTC
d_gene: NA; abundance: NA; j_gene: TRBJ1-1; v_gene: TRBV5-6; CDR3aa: CASSFWGGLNTEAFF; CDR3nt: TGTGCCAGCAGCTTCTGGGGAGGGCTGAACACTGAAGCTTTCTTT
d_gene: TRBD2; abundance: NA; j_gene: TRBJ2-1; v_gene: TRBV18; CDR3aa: CASSPLGTSGWSFF; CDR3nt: TGTGCCAGCTCACCACTAGGGACTAGCGGGTGGTCGTTCTTC
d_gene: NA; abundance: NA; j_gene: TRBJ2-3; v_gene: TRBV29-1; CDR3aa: CSVVGGSTDTQYF; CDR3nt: TGCAGCGTTGTTGGGGGGAGCACAGATACGCAGTATTTT
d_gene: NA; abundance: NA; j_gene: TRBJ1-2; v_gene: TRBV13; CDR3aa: CASSQGGTFYGYTF; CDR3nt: TGTGCCAGCAGCCAAGGGGGGACCTTCTATGGCTACACCTTC
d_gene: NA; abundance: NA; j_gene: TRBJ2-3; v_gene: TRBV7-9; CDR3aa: CASSPRGPDTQYF; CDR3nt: TGTGCCAGCAGCCCCAGGGGTCCAGATACGCAGTATTTT
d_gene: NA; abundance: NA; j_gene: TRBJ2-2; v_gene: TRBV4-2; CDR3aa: CASSREEGYVGELFF; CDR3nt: TGTGCCAGCAGCCGAGAAGAGGGCTATGTTGGGGAGCTGTTTTTT
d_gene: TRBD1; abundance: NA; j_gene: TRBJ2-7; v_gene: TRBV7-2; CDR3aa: CASSLGPTGQGVHEQYF; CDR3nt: TGTGCCAGCAGCTTGGGTCCCACGGGACAGGGCGTACATGAGCAGTACTTC
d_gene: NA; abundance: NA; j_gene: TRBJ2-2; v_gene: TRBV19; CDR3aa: CASSRQFELFF; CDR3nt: TGTGCCAGTAGTCGGCAGTTTGAGCTGTTTTTT
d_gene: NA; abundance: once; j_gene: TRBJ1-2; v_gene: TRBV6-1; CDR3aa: CASSEYRTKSYGYTF; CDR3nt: TGTGCCAGCAGTGAATACAGGACAAAATCCTATGGCTACACCTTC
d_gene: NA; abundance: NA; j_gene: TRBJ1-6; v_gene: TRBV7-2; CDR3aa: CASSLFGSSYNSPLHF; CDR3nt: TGTGCCAGCAGCTTATTCGGGAGCTCCTATAATTCACCCCTCCACTTT
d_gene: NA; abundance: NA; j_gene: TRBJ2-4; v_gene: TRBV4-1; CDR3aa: CASSQDPVVGIAKNIQYF; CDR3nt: TGCGCCAGCAGCCAAGATCCGGTTGTCGGGATAGCCAAAAACATTCAGTACTTC
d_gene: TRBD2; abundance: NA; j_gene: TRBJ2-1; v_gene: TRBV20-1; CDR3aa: CSARWGGEQFF; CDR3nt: TGCAGTGCTAGGTGGGGGGGTGAGCAGTTCTTC
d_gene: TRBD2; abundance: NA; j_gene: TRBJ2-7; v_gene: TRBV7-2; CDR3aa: CASSPGGGTSYEQYF; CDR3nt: TGTGCCAGCAGCCCCGGAGGTGGGACTAGCTACGAGCAGTACTTC
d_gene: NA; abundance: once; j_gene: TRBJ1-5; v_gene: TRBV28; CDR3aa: CASSSGEGNDSGPQHF; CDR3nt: TGTGCCAGCAGCTCCGGAGAGGGGAATGACTCAGGGCCCCAGCATTTT
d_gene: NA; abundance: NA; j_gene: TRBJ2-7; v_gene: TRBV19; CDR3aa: CAGKHVEEGEQYF; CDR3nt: TGTGCCGGGAAGCACGTTGAGGAGGGCGAGCAGTACTTC
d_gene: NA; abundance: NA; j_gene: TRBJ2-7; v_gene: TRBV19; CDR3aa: CASSIFQGKVDEQYF; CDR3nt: TGTGCCAGTAGTATATTCCAGGGTAAAGTTGACGAGCAGTACTTC
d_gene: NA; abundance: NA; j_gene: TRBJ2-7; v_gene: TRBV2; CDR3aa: CASSERNEQYF; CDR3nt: TGTGCCAGCAGTGAACGGAACGAGCAGTACTTC
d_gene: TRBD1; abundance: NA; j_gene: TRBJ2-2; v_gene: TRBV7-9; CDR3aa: CASSLTGASGELFF; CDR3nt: TGTGCCAGCAGCTTAACAGGGGCCTCCGGGGAGCTGTTTTTT
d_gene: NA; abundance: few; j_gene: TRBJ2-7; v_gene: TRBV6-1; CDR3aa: CASSVYRISYEQYF; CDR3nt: TGTGCCAGCAGTGTCTACAGAATTTCCTACGAGCAGTACTTC
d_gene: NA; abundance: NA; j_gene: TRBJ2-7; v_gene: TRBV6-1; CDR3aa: CASSVGVFNYEQYF; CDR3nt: TGTGCCAGCAGTGTGGGGGTCTTCAACTACGAGCAGTACTTC
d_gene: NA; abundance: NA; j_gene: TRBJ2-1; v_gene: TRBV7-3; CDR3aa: CASSPLGSVEQFF; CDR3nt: TGTGCCAGCAGCCCTCTTGGGTCAGTCGAGCAGTTCTTC
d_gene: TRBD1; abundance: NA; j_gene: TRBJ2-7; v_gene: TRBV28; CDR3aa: CASRRKQGALHEQYF; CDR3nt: TGTGCCAGCAGGAGAAAGCAGGGGGCGCTCCACGAGCAGTACTTC
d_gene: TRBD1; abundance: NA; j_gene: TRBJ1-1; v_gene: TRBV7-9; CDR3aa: CASSLATGEGEAFF; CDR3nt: TGTGCCAGCAGCTTAGCCACAGGGGAGGGTGAAGCTTTCTTT
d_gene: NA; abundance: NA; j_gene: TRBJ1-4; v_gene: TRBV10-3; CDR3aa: CAIRAGTVNEKLFF; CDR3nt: TGTGCCATCAGGGCCGGGACGGTTAATGAAAAACTGTTTTTT
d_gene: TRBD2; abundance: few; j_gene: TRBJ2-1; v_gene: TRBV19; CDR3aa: CASATPSGGRYEQFF; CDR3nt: TGTGCCAGTGCTACCCCGAGCGGGGGAAGATATGAGCAGTTCTTC
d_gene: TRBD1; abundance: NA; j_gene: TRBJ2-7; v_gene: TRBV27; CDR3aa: CASSLGQGHLLYEQYF; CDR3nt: TGTGCCAGCAGTTTGGGACAGGGTCATTTACTCTACGAGCAGTACTTC
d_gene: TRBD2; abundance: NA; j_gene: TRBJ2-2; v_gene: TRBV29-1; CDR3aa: CSVGGAQDGELFF; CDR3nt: TGCAGCGTCGGGGGGGCGCAAGACGGGGAGCTGTTTTTT
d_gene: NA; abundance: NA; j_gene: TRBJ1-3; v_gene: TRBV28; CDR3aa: CASSPSTAGNTIYF; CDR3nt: TGTGCCAGCAGCCCCTCGACAGCTGGAAACACCATATATTTT
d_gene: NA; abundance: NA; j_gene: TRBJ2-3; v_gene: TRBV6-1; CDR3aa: CASSVTSAPDTQYF; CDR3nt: TGTGCCAGCAGTGTGACCTCGGCTCCAGATACGCAGTATTTT
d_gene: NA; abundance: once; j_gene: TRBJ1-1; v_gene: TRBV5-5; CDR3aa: CASSPVGRATEAFF; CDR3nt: TGTGCCAGCAGTCCGGTCGGCCGTGCCACTGAAGCTTTCTTT
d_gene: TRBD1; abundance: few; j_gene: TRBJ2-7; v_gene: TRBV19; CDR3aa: CASTGQEHEQYF; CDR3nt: TGTGCCAGCACGGGACAGGAGCACGAGCAGTACTTC
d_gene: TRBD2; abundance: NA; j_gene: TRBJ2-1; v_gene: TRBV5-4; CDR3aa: CASSPGLDSEQFF; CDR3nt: TGTGCCAGCAGCCCTGGACTAGATTCTGAGCAGTTCTTC
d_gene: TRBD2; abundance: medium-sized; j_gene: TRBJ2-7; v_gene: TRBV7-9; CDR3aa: CASSWGEGQEQYF; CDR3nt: TGTGCCAGCAGTTGGGGGGAGGGGCAGGAGCAGTACTTC
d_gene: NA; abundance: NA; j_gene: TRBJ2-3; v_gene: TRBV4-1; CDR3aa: CASSQGREADTQYF; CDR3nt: TGCGCCAGCAGCCAAGGCAGAGAGGCAGATACGCAGTATTTT
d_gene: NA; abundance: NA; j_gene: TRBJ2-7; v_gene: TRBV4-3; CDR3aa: CASSQGSGSSYEQYF; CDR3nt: TGCGCCAGCAGCCAAGGGTCGGGGAGCTCCTACGAGCAGTACTTC
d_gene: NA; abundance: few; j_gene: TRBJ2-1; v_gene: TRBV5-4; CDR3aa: CASSLSGGDEQFF; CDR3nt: TGTGCCAGCAGCTTGAGTGGGGGAGATGAGCAGTTCTTC
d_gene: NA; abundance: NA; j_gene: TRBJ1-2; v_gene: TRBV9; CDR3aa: CASSGQGTTYGYTF; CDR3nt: TGTGCCAGCAGCGGTCAAGGGACAACCTATGGCTACACCTTC
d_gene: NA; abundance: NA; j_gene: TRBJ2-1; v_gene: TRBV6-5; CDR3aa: CASSYGAISSYNEQFF; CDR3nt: TGTGCCAGCAGTTATGGGGCTATAAGTTCCTACAATGAGCAGTTCTTC
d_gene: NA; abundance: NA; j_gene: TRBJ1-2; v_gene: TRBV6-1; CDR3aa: CAIQGGRIYGYTF; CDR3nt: TGTGCCATACAAGGAGGACGGATATATGGCTACACCTTC